This TCR beta chain was captured in a study of cytomegalovirus exposure and HLA in healthy donors. Germline assignment: CDR1 SGHNT and CDR2 YYREEE (reference sequence). V trimming: 2 bases; J trimming: 5 bases; junction bases outside the gene matches: 2. The CDR3 has 13 amino acids. A remark on this clone: What it recognizes is unknown.

The PCR made use of 60 Vbeta and 13 Jbeta primers. Sequencing was performed with immunoSEQ multiplex PCR; in TCRdb, only in-frame clones are kept and a portion is missing. Of 150,000 or so clones in the sample, around 84% were seen once. Broader study findings: The records held CMV serostatus as the only immune exposure information. The study labeled around 160 TCR beta chains cytomegalovirus-associated. It was reported that TCR beta sequences correctly inferred the HLA-A and HLA-B alleles for most subjects. It emerged from a later analysis that several of the most significant clusters appeared to be linked to common viral pathogens.

This receptor was taken from a woman aged 18-35 years in good health and CMV-seronegative. The genes are TRBV5-4 and TRBJ2-5, with TRBD1 matching over 8 bases. Sequences were obtained from PBMCs. This CDR3 reads CASSLAGGETQYF. The CDR3 region has the DNA TGTGCCAGCAGCTTAGCAGGGGGCGAGACCCAGTACTTC.